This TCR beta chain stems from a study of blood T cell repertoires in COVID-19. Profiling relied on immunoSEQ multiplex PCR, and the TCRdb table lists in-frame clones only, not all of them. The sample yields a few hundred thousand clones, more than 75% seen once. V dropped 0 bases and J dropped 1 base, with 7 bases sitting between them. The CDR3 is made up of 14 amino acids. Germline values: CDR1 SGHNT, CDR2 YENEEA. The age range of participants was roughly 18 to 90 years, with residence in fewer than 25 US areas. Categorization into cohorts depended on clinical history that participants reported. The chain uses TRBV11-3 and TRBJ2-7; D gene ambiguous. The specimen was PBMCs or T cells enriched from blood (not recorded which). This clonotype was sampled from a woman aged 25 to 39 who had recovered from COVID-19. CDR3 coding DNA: TGTGCCAGCAGCTTAGATGCCGGTTCCTACGAGCAGTACTTC. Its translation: CASSLDAGSYEQYF.